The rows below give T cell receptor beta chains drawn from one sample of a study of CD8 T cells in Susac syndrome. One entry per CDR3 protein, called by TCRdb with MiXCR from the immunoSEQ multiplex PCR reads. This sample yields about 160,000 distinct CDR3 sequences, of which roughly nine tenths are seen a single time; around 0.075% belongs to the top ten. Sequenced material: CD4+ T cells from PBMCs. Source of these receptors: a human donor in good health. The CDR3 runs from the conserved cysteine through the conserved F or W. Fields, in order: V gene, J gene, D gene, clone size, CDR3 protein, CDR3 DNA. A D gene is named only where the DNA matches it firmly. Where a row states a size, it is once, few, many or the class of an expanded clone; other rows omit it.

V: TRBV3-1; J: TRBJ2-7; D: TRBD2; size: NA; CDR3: CASSQGLAEYEQYF; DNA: TGTGCCAGCAGCCAAGGACTAGCGGAATACGAGCAGTACTTC
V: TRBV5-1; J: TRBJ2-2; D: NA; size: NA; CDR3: CASSLAGGANTGELFF; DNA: TGCGCCAGCAGCTTGGCCGGGGGTGCAAACACCGGGGAGCTGTTTTTT
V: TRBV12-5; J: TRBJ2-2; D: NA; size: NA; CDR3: CASGLRQGLAGELFF; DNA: TGTGCTAGTGGTTTGAGGCAGGGTTTGGCCGGGGAGCTGTTTTTT
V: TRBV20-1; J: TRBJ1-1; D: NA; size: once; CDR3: CSANPADSLNTEAFF; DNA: TGCAGTGCTAACCCCGCGGACAGTTTGAACACTGAAGCTTTCTTT
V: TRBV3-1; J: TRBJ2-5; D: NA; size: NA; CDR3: CASSHQGGETQYF; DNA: TGTGCCAGCAGCCATCAGGGGGGCGAGACCCAGTACTTC
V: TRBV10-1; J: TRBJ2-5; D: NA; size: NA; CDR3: CASSESSGQETQYF; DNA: TGCGCCAGCAGTGAGTCTTCAGGGCAAGAGACCCAGTACTTC
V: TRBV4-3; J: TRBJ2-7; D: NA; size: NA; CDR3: CASSLAGTDGLYEQYF; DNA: TGCGCCAGCAGCCTCGCGGGGACAGACGGGTTGTACGAGCAGTACTTC
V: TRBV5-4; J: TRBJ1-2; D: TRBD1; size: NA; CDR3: CASGGQGPLGYTF; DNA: TGTGCCAGCGGGGGACAGGGGCCCTTGGGCTACACCTTC
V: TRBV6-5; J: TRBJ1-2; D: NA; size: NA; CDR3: CASSYSRDTVGGYTF; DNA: TGTGCCAGCAGTTACTCGAGGGACACTGTAGGTGGCTACACCTTC
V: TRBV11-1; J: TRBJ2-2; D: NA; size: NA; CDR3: CASSLEAAATGELFF; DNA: TGTGCCAGCAGCTTGGAAGCGGCGGCCACCGGGGAGCTGTTTTTT
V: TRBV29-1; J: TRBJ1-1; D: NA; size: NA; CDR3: CSVGGGRGDTEAFF; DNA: TGCAGCGTTGGCGGGGGGCGCGGGGACACTGAAGCTTTCTTT
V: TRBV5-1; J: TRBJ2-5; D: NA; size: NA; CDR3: CASSLTGGFQETQYF; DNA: TGCGCCAGCAGCTTAACCGGGGGCTTCCAAGAGACCCAGTACTTC
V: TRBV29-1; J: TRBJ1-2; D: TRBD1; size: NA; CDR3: CSAGTGNNYGYTF; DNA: TGCAGCGCCGGGACAGGTAACAACTATGGCTACACCTTC
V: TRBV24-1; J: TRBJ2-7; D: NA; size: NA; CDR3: CATSGQSDEQYF; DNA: TGTGCCACCAGTGGACAGTCGGACGAGCAGTACTTC
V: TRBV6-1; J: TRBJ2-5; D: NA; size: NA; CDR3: CASSETLGGETQYF; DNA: TGTGCCAGCAGTGAAACCTTGGGGGGAGAGACCCAGTACTTC
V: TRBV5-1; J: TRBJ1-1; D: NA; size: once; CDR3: CASSPNTNTEAFF; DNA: TGCGCCAGCAGCCCTAACACGAACACTGAAGCTTTCTTT
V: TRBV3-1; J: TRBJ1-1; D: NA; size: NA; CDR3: CASSQFGATEAFF; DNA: TGTGCCAGCAGCCAATTCGGGGCCACTGAAGCTTTCTTT
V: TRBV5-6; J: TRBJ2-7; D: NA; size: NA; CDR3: CASSADPNDIYEQYF; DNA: TGTGCCAGCAGCGCCGACCCGAACGATATCTACGAGCAGTACTTC
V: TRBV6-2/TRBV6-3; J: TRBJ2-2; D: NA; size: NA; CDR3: CASSYDPIANTGELFF; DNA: TGTGCCAGCAGTTACGACCCGATCGCGAACACCGGGGAGCTGTTTTTT
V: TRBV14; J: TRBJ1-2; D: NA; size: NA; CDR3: CASSQAPARYGYTF; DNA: TGTGCCAGCAGCCAAGCGCCCGCACGATATGGCTACACCTTC
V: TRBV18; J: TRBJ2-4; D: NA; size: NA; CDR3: CASSPWGRIQYF; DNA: TGTGCCAGCTCACCGTGGGGCCGGATTCAGTACTTC
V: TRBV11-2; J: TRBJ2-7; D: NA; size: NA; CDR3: CASSFQGGFEQYF; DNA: TGTGCCAGCAGCTTCCAGGGTGGTTTCGAGCAGTACTTC
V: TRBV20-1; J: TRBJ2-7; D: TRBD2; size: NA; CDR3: CSARDPPGTSGRGEQYF; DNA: TGCAGTGCTAGAGATCCTCCCGGGACTAGCGGGAGAGGCGAGCAGTACTTC
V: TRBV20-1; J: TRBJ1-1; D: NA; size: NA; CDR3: CSASGGRSYTEAFF; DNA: TGCAGTGCTAGTGGGGGCAGGTCGTACACTGAAGCTTTCTTT
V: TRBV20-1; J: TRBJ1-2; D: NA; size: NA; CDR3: CSARGHTSYGYTF; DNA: TGCAGTGCTAGAGGTCACACCTCCTATGGCTACACCTTC
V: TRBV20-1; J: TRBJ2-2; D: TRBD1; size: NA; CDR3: CSAADRVTGELFF; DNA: TGCAGTGCCGCCGACAGGGTCACCGGGGAGCTGTTTTTT
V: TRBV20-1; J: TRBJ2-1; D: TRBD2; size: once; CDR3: CSARDPSGSLNEQFF; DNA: TGCAGTGCTAGAGATCCGAGCGGGAGCTTAAATGAGCAGTTCTTC
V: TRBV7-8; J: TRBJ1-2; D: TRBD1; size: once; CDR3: CASSLKGTALYYGYTF; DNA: TGTGCCAGCAGCTTAAAGGGGACAGCATTATACTATGGCTACACCTTC
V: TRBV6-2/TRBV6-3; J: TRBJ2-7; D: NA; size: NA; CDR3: CASSYRTAIYEQYF; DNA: TGTGCCAGCAGTTACCGGACAGCCATCTACGAGCAGTACTTC
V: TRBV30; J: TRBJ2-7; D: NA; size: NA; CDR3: CAWAKDTPEQYF; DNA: TGTGCCTGGGCGAAGGACACCCCTGAGCAGTACTTC
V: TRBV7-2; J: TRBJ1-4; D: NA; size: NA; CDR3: CASSPFAGTEKLFF; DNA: TGTGCCAGCAGCCCCTTCGCAGGGACCGAAAAACTGTTTTTT
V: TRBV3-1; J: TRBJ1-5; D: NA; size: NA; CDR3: CASSWGAGSNQPQHF; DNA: TGTGCCAGCAGCTGGGGGGCAGGAAGCAATCAGCCCCAGCATTTT
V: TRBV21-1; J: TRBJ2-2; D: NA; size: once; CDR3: CASRGMSNTGELFF; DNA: TGTGCCAGCAGAGGGATGTCTAACACCGGGGAGCTGTTTTTT
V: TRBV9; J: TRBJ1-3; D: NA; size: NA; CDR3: CASSVHQGTSSGNTIYF; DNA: TGTGCCAGCAGCGTACACCAGGGGACGAGCTCTGGAAACACCATATATTTT
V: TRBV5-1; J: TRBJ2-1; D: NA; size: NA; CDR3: CASSSRGSGFSYNEQFF; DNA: TGCGCCAGCAGCTCCCGGGGGAGCGGATTCTCCTACAATGAGCAGTTCTTC
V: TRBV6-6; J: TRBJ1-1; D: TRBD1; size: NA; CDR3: CATTSDRRTNTEAFF; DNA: TGTGCCACAACCTCGGACAGGCGGACGAACACTGAAGCTTTCTTT
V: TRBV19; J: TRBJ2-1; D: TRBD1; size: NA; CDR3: CASSMTRDSYNEQFF; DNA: TGTGCCAGTAGTATGACCCGGGACAGCTACAATGAGCAGTTCTTC
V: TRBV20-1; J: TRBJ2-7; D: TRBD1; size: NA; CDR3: CSAGQGDNEQYF; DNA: TGCAGTGCTGGACAGGGAGATAACGAGCAGTACTTC
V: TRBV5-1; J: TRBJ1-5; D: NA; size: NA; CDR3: CASSLEGWGQPQHF; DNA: TGCGCCAGCAGCTTGGAAGGGTGGGGTCAGCCCCAGCATTTT
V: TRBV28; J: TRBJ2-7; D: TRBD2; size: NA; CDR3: CASSQGLAGSYEQYF; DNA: TGTGCCAGCAGTCAGGGACTAGCGGGTTCCTACGAGCAGTACTTC
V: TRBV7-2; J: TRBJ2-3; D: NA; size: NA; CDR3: CASSPQRLGTDTQYF; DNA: TGTGCCAGCAGCCCCCAGCGGTTGGGCACAGATACGCAGTATTTT
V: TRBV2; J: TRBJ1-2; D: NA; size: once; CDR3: CASSERRQADGYTF; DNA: TGTGCCAGCAGTGAAAGGCGGCAGGCAGATGGCTACACCTTC
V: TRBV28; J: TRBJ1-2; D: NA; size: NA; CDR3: CASSNTHNYGYTF; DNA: TGTGCCAGCAGCAATACACATAACTATGGCTACACCTTC
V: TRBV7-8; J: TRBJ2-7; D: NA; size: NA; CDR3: CASSSDRFPSYEQYF; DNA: TGTGCCAGCAGCTCCGACAGGTTCCCCTCCTACGAGCAGTACTTC
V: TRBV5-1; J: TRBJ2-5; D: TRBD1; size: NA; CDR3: CASSADRGRRQETQYF; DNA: TGCGCCAGCAGCGCAGACAGGGGAAGGCGGCAAGAGACCCAGTACTTC
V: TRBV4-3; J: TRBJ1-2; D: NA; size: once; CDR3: CASSHDGKANYGYTF; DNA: TGCGCCAGCAGCCACGACGGGAAAGCTAACTATGGCTACACCTTC
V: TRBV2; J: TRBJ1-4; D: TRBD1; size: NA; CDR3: CASGGTGGEKLFF; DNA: TGTGCCAGCGGGGGGACAGGGGGAGAAAAACTGTTTTTT
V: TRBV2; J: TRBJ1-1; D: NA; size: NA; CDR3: CASSLTENTEAFF; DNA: TGTGCCAGCAGCCTAACAGAGAACACTGAAGCTTTCTTT
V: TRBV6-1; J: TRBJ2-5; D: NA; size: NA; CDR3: CASSERIGGETQYF; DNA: TGTGCCAGCAGTGAACGTATAGGGGGGGAGACCCAGTACTTC
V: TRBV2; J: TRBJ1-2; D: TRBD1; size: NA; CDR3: CASNPGGDGYTF; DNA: TGTGCCAGCAATCCAGGGGGAGACGGCTACACCTTC
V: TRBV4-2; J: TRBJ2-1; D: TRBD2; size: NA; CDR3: CASSHWGGENYNEQFF; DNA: TGTGCCAGCAGCCACTGGGGGGGGGAGAATTACAATGAGCAGTTCTTC
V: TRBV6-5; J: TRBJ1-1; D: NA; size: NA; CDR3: CASSPTMNTEAFF; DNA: TGTGCCAGCAGTCCCACCATGAACACTGAAGCTTTCTTT
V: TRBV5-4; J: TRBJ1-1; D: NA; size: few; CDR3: CASSPRAGHTEAFF; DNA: TGTGCCAGCTCCCCCCGGGCAGGGCACACTGAAGCTTTCTTT
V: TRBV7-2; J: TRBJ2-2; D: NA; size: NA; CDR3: CASSPPGLLKTGELFF; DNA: TGTGCCAGCAGCCCTCCGGGACTCCTTAAAACCGGGGAGCTGTTTTTT
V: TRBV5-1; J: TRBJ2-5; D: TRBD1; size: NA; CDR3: CASSPGTGGIETQYF; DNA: TGCGCCAGCAGCCCGGGGACAGGGGGTATAGAGACCCAGTACTTC